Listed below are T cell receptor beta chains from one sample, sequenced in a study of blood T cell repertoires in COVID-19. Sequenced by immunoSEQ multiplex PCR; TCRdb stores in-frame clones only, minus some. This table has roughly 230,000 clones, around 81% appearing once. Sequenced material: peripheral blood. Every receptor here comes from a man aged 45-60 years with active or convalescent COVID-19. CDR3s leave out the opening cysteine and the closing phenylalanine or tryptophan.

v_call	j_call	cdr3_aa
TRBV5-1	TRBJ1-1	ASRLIGVNTEAF
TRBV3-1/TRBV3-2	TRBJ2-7	ASSQGTLEQY
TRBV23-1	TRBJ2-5	ASTPGGETQY
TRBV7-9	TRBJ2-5	ASSLGRDRAVVETQY
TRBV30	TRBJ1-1	AWSVSAANEAF
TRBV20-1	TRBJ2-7	SASAGTGSPVEQY
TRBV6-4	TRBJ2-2	ASSLRGGYANTGELF
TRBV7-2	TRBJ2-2	ASSLVAGGKSGELF
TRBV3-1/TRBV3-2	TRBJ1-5	ASSQGHSNQPQH
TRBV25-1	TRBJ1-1	ASSTPDMNTEAF
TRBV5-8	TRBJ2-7	ASSRWRGGIGEQY
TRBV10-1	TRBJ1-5	ASSESRGQRVNQPQH
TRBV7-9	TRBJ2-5	ASSLRAGGLY
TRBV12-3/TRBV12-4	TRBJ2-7	ASSFRGAGEQY
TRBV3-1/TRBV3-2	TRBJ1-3	ASSPVSGNTIY
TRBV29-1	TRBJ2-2	SVAFAANTGELF
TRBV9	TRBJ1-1	ASSPFREAAYTEAF
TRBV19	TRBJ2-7	ASSIAGEQY
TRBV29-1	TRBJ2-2	SVSRTSGGAGGELF
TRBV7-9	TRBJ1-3	ASSPDSGTPGVFIY
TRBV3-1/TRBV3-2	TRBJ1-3	ASSQMTGSGNTIY
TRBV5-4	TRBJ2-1	ASGSGGFDNEQF
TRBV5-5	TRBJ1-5	ASSLEGAEDQPQH
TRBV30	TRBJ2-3	ALRTSTSTDTQY
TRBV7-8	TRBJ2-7	ASSQDRGEQY
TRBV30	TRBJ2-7	AWSGGQGFDEQY
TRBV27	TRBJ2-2	ASSLSTGPGELF
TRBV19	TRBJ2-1	ASSMGLSSRNEQF
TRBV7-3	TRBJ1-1	ASSQWGRLITEAF
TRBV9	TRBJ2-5	ASSTSGGSETQY
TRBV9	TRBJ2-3	ASSVGLAGHLTDTQY
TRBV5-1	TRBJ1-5	ASSLGDREGNQPQH
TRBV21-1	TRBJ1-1	ASSKVPGTGKVDTEAF
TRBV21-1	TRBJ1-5	ASSRHRERNYHSNQPQH
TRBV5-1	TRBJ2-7	ASREGASGEQY
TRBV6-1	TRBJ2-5	ASSEGRALETQY
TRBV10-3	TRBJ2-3	AISEDRGDTQY
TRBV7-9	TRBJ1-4	ASSLGGYEKLF
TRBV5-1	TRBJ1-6	ASTDQGSPLH
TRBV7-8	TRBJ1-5	ASSLIRQGFQGSNQPQH
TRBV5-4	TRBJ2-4	ASSQERGRKNIQY
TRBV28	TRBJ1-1	ASLTGGGTEAF
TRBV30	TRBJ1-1	AWRQGGNTEAF
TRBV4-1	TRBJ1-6	ASSQVRGGNSPLH
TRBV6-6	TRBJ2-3	ASRNKQGSTDTQY
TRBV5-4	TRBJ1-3	ASSADRNTIY
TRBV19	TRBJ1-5	ASRAQGDSFNQPQH
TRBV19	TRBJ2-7	AALGGALDEQY
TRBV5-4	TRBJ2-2	ASSPAIPRNTGELF
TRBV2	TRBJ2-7	ASSDRSYEQY
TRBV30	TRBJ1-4	AWSREGTVNEKLF
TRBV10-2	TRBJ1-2	ASSEDRLAYGYT
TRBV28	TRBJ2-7	ASRPGQASYEQY
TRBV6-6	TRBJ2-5	ASSPRDRGMGGETQY
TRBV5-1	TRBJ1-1	ASSPGGANTEAF
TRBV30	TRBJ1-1	AWSRGKDTEAF
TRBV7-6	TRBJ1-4	ASRVQGRETNEKLF